This paragraph covers one TCR beta chain sequence. The data belong to a study of T cell responses to AZD1222 COVID-19 vaccine. Assay: immunoSEQ multiplex PCR; the TCRdb copy retains only in-frame clones and omits some. The sample lists about 150,000 clones, about 82% occurring once. The sequence was collected from an adult who received the AZD1222 COVID-19 vaccine. Sequencing was performed on peripheral blood, taken 28 days after the second AZD1222 dose.

Written as DNA, the CDR3 is TGTGCCAGCAGATCCCGGGGGCAGGGTAATGAAAAACTGTTTTTT. Translating it yields CASRSRGQGNEKLFF. The V gene is TRBV6-4, the J gene TRBJ1-4; D may be TRBD1 (6 bases). The germline gives CDR1 MRHNA, CDR2 SNTAGT. The V and J ends lost 6 bases and 4 bases respectively, with 15 bases between them. The CDR3 spans 15 residues.